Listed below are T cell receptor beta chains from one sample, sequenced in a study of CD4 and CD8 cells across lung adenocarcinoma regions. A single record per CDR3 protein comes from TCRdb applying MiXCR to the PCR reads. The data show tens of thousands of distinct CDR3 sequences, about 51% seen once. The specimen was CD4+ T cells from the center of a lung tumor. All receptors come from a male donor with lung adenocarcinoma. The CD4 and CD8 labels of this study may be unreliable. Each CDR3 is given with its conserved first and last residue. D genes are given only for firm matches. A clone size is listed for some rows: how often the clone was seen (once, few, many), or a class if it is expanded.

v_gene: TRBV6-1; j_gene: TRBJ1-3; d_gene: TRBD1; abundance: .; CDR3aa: CASSDQGDSGNTIYF
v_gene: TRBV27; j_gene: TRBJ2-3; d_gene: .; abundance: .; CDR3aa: CASSLEVSTDKQYF
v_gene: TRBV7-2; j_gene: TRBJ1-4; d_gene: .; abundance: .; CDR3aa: CASSPGTARKLFF
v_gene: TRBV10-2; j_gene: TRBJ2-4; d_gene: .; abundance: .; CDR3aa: CARRESAKDTQYF
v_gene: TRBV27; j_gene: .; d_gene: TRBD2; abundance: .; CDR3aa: CASNWASGNDEQYF
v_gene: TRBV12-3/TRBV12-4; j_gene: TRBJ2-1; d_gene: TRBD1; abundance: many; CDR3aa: CASRAAGGEQFF
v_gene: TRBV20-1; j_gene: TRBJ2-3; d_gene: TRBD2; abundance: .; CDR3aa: CSAGKGAGGDTDTQYF
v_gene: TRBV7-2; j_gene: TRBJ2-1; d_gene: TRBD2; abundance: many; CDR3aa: CASSLGLAGGGYNEQFF
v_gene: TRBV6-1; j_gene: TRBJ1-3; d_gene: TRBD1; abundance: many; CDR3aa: CASSDRAGNTIYF
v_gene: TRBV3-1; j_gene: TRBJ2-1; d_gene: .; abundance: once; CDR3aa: CASSQDTVRDDEQFF
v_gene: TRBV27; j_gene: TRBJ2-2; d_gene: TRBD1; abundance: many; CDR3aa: CASSADREGTGELFF
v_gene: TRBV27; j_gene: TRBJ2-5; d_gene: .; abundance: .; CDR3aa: CASRLKGVSVTETQYF
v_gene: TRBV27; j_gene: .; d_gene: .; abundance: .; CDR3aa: CASSEGMGALYEQYF
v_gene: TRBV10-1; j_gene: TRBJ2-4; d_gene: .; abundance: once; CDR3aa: CAGRWGKNMQYF
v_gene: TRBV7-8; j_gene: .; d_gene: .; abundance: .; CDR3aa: CASSLAAGTYSYEQYF
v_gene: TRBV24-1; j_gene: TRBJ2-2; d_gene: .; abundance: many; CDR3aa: CATRTGTNTGELFF
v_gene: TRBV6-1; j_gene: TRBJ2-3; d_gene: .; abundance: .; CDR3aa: CASLGASTEKQYF
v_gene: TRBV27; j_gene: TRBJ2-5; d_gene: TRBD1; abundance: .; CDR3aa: CAGALGGSDQDTQYF